This passage covers 17 T cell receptor beta chains from one sample sequenced in a study of shared clonotypes between healthy human individuals. Clones were read by immunoSEQ multiplex PCR, and TCRdb kept only the in-frame ones, dropping some. The sample shows roughly 660,000 clones, about 90% of them seen only once. The specimen sequenced was memory CD8+ T cells from PBMCs. Sample subset: CD45RO+ cells pooled with CCR7-negative TemRA cells. All receptors derive from a man aged 18 to 30 in good health. Some clones in this sample may be carry-over from other donors' samples.

The rearrangement links TRBV27 to TRBJ2-7; TRBD2 matches 11 bases. V was pared by 4 bases and J by 6 bases, with 20 bases of the junction left unmatched. Germline assignment: CDR1 MNHEY and CDR2 SMNVEV (reference sequence). The CDR3 totals 19 residues. The CDR3 region has the DNA TGTGCCAGCAGTTCCAATAGCGTCTTAGCGGGAGGGCCTTGGGGCGAGCAGTACTTC. Its protein product is CASSSNSVLAGGPWGEQYF.

The chain is built from TRBV30 and TRBJ1-1; D is undetermined. The V end was cut by 5 bases, the J end by 6 bases, with 10 bases between. The germline CDR1 and CDR2 sequences are GTSNPN and SVGIG (reference sequence). The CDR3 spans 11 residues. For the CDR3, the DNA is TGTGCCTGGTTCCCCCTGCCTGAAGCTTTCTTT. Residues: CAWFPLPEAFF.

The chain couples TRBV7-3 to TRBJ2-2, with TRBD2 matching 10 bases. This CDR3 contains 17 residues. Germline-derived CDR1 and CDR2 are SGHTA and FQGTGA. Germline trimming cut 0 bases from V and 8 bases from J; bases unmatched to any gene: 9. The CDR3 loop is CASSLTLAGRQVGELFF. Written as DNA, the CDR3 is TGTGCCAGCAGCTTAACACTAGCGGGACGGCAGGTTGGGGAGCTGTTTTTT.

This sequence joins TRBV2 and TRBJ2-1; D call uncertain. Trimming took off 0 bases at V and 2 bases at J, with 8 bases between the two ends. The germline V gene has CDR1 SNHLY and CDR2 FYNNEI. The CDR3 totals 15 residues. The CDR3 spells CASSEARFPYNEQFF. Here the CDR3 DNA reads TGTGCCAGCAGTGAAGCAAGGTTCCCCTACAATGAGCAGTTCTTC.

This clone was picked up one time. The J gene is TRBJ2-1, the V gene TRBV18, with TRBD1 matching over 10 bases. CDR1 is KGHSH, CDR2 LQKENI, per germline. V dropped 4 bases and J dropped 4; count of bases not matched to a gene: 4. This CDR3 spans 15 amino acids. CDR3 DNA sequence: TGTGCCAGCTCACACGGGACAGGGGTATACAATGAGCAGTTCTTC. Its protein is CASSHGTGVYNEQFF.

CDR3 protein: CASSLTTGRETQYF. DNA for the CDR3: TGTGCCAGCAGCTTAACGACAGGGAGGGAGACCCAGTACTTC. The rearrangement joins TRBV11-2 to TRBJ2-5; tentatively, D is TRBD1 (7 bases). Trimming removed 2 bases from V and 5 bases from J, with 12 bases in between. The CDR3 contains 14 residues. CDR1 SGHAT and CDR2 FQNNGV come from the germline V gene.

The chain couples TRBV10-2 to TRBJ2-7; 8 positions match TRBD2. Germline trimming cut 8 bases from V and 0 bases from J; bases unmatched to any gene: 6. CDR1 is WSHSY, CDR2 SAAADI, per germline. The CDR3 extends over 14 amino acids. CDR3 bases: TGCGCCAGCGTTAAAGGGACTAGCTCCTACGAGCAGTACTTC. Protein: CASVKGTSSYEQYF.

The chain carries TRBV7-9 and TRBJ2-2; 13 bases fit TRBD2. V lost 4 bases and J lost 2; bases outside the gene matches: 10. The germline CDR1 and CDR2 sequences are SEHNR and FQNEAQ (reference sequence). The CDR3 totals 19 residues. The CDR3 spells CASSSIRTSGRANTGELFF. CDR3 nucleotides: TGTGCCAGCAGCTCAATTAGAACTAGCGGGAGGGCCAACACCGGGGAGCTGTTTTTT.

This clone was seen a single time. The CDR3 coding sequence is TGTGCCAGCAGCTCCAAAGTCATCTCGCTTGCAGATACGCAGTATTTT. As protein: CASSSKVISLADTQYF. V and J are TRBV2 and TRBJ2-3; no clear D. The germline V gene has CDR1 SNHLY and CDR2 FYNNEI. V lost 6 bases and J lost 4, with 20 bases in between. The CDR3 length is 16 residues.

This clone was recorded a few times. The genes are TRBV7-9 and TRBJ2-1; 7 bases map to TRBD2. The length of the CDR3 is 14 residues. Germline CDR1 reads SEHNR; CDR2 reads FQNEAQ (reference sequence). V lost 9 bases and J lost 4; bases outside the gene matches: 9. CDR3 DNA sequence: TGTGCCAGTCTGGAGCGGGAAAGGTACAATGAGCAGTTCTTC. Residues: CASLERERYNEQFF.

This clone was counted once. Its ends do not fully match the called genes, so a read error is possible. This sequence joins TRBV6-5 and TRBJ1-4; maybe TRBD1 (5 bases). Germline V gene lookup returns CDR1 MNHEY and CDR2 SVGAGI. The CDR3 consists of 12 residues. The DNA for the CDR3 is TGTGCCAGCAGTAATTCCAGGCAGGGCCGGGTTTTT. Encoded protein: CASSNSRQGRVF.

The chain recombines TRBV27 with TRBJ1-2; 8 bases align to TRBD1. Germline V gene data show CDR1 as MNHEY and CDR2 as SMNVEV (reference sequence). With 4 bases clipped from V and 3 bases from J, the junction kept 10 bases outside the gene matches. This CDR3 has 16 amino acids. CDR3 in amino acids: CASSSADMDRDYGYTF. The CDR3 DNA follows: TGTGCCAGCAGTTCCGCCGACATGGACAGGGACTATGGCTACACCTTC.

This chain connects TRBV9 to TRBJ2-3, with 9 bases aligning to TRBD1. V lost 5 bases to trimming and J lost 4 bases; unmatched junction nucleotides: 8. This CDR3 is built from 15 residues. CDR1 and CDR2 from the germline V gene are SGDLS and YYNGEE. The CDR3 reads CASSRTGENADTQYF. CDR3 nucleotide sequence: TGTGCCAGCAGTCGGACAGGGGAGAATGCAGATACGCAGTATTTT.

This rearrangement joins TRBV7-6 to TRBJ1-3; D not certain. This CDR3 contains 17 residues. Trimming pared 0 bases from V and 0 bases from J, leaving 12 bases between. CDR1 is SGHVS, CDR2 FNYEAQ, per germline. CDR3: CASSLALQWGSGNTIYF. CDR3 in DNA: TGTGCCAGCAGCTTAGCGCTCCAGTGGGGCTCTGGAAACACCATATATTTT.

V gene TRBV11-2 combines with J gene TRBJ2-1; D possibly corresponds to TRBD2 (5 bases). Germline loops: CDR1 SGHAT, CDR2 FQNNGV. The length of the CDR3 is 13 residues. V shed 4 bases and J shed 8 bases, with 12 bases lying between them. DNA of the CDR3: TGTGCCAGCAGCTCCCTGTTGGAGGATGAGCAGTTCTTC. Its protein is CASSSLLEDEQFF.

The chain links TRBV29-1 to TRBJ1-2, with 8 positions matching TRBD1. The CDR3 length is 13 residues. V gave up 5 bases and J gave up 3 bases; unmatched junction bases: 5. Germline loops: CDR1 SQVTM, CDR2 ANQGSEA. The CDR3 is CSVLPDRDYGYTF. DNA of the CDR3: TGCAGCGTTCTCCCGGACAGGGACTATGGCTACACCTTC.

This clone was counted a single time. CDR3 sequence (DNA): TGTGCCAGCAGCGTAGAACTAGCGGGAGGCACAGATACGCAGTATTTT. Its protein product is CASSVELAGGTDTQYF. This chain uses TRBV9 with TRBJ2-3; 11 bases agree with TRBD2. With 0 bases clipped from V and 1 base from J, the junction kept 1 base outside the gene matches. CDR1 is SGDLS, CDR2 YYNGEE, per germline. There are 16 residues in the CDR3.